This TCR beta chain was observed in a study of cytomegalovirus exposure and HLA in healthy donors. Across the whole study: According to later analysis, the same platform produced the 120 validation and around 730 first-cohort repertoires. Study-level findings and limits: Cytomegalovirus association was assigned to about 150 TCR beta chains. According to a subsequent analysis, TCR clusters from the first cohort were inclined to appear together in the roughly 110 validation repertoires. As was reported, the classifier diagnosed cytomegalovirus status with high specificity and sensitivity.

V lost 4 bases to trimming and J lost 0 bases; unmatched junction nucleotides: 6. Looked up from germline, CDR1 is SGHNT and CDR2 is YYREEE (reference sequence). The CDR3 covers 16 residues. Measured with immunoSEQ multiplex PCR; TCRdb has only the in-frame clones, and not every one. The sample carries 200,000 to 250,000 clones, approximately 88% recorded once. Of note for this clone: The antigen is not known.

The J gene is TRBJ2-1, the V gene TRBV5-4; 8 nucleotides line up with TRBD2. The TCR sequence derives from a woman in her thirties in good health and CMV-seropositive. Sequencing was carried out using PBMCs. CDR3 amino acids: CASSGGLVLSYNEQFF. CDR3 coding DNA: TGTGCCAGCAGCGGGGGACTAGTACTCTCCTACAATGAGCAGTTCTTC.